The 15 T cell receptor beta chains below come from one sample, sequenced in a study of T-cell memory formation after mild COVID-19. MiXCR, run by TCRdb on the 5' RACE reads, gives a single entry per CDR3 protein. Here the sample spans about 310,000 distinct CDR3 sequences, about 16% being singletons. Sequenced: PBMCs or a T cell subset sorted from them (not recorded which). The receptors originated from a man aged 18 to 30 who had mild COVID-19 (a few samples of this study predate the infection). Cell type and time point are not known.

The chain employs TRBV29-1 and TRBJ1-1; D is unclear. The CDR3 covers 12 residues. The V and J ends lost 2 bases and 6 bases respectively, with 10 bases between them. The germline V gene encodes CDR1 SQVTM and CDR2 ANQGSEA. The CDR3 is CSVEPGGAEAFF. The CDR3 DNA reads as TGCAGCGTTGAACCCGGCGGGGCTGAAGCTTTCTTT.

The table lists this clonotype with many counts. V usage is TRBV6-6 and J usage is TRBJ1-3; TRBD1 matches at 8 bases. Germline values: CDR1 MNHNY, CDR2 SVGAGI (reference sequence). V was pared by 5 bases and J by 4 bases, with 4 bases of the junction left unmatched. This CDR3 contains 14 residues. The CDR3 nucleotides read TGTGCCAGCAGTCAGGGGGCGGAAGGAAACACCATATATTTT. Its protein product is CASSQGAEGNTIYF.

This clonotype was observed a handful of times. This chain joins TRBV6-5 and TRBJ1-2; D unclear. The CDR3 loop spans 13 amino acids. Germline V CDR1 and CDR2: MNHEY, SVGAGI. The ends were cut back, 2 bases at V and 4 bases at J, with 8 bases in the middle. CDR3 residues: CASSYRTTYGYTF. The CDR3 nucleotides read TGTGCCAGCAGTTACAGAACCACCTATGGCTACACCTTC.

This clonotype was picked up many times. One junction end disagrees with the germline gene, perhaps due to a read error. The V gene is TRBV7-3, the J gene TRBJ1-5; 9 bases line up with TRBD1. Per germline, CDR1 SGHTA and CDR2 FQGTGA. The length of the CDR3 is 13 residues. The CDR3 DNA reads as TGCGCCAGCAGCTTGGACAGGGGTCAGCCCCAGCATTTT. Translated, it gives CASSLDRGQPQHF.

This clonotype was seen a few times. The gene calls are TRBV3-1 and TRBJ1-2; 8 bases are a match to TRBD1. Germline V lookup: CDR1 LGHDT, CDR2 YNNKEL (reference sequence). The CDR3 length is 16 residues. V shed 5 bases, J shed 0 bases, and the junction held 8 bases outside the gene matches. This CDR3 is CASSSADRAPNYGYTF. The DNA for the CDR3 is TGTGCCAGCAGCTCGGCGGACAGGGCGCCTAACTATGGCTACACCTTC.

This chain connects TRBV7-3 to TRBJ2-1, with TRBD1 matching over 7 bases. The V gene end was trimmed by 5 bases and the J gene end by 4 bases; junction bases not matched to a gene: 11. This CDR3 has 16 residues. Germline-derived CDR1 and CDR2 are SGHTA and FQGTGA. The CDR3 reads CASSPYTGVSYNEQFF. DNA for the CDR3: TGTGCCAGCAGCCCCTATACAGGGGTCTCATACAATGAGCAGTTCTTC.

The chain carries TRBV24-1 and TRBJ1-1, with a possible D match to TRBD1 (5 bases). Per the germline V gene, CDR1 is KGHDR and CDR2 is SFDVKD. The CDR3 covers 12 residues. The germline V and J ends were trimmed by 11 bases and 5 bases, with 14 bases remaining between them. CDR3 sequence reads: CARRSGGTEAFF. In nucleotides, the CDR3 is TGTGCCAGGAGAAGCGGGGGAACTGAAGCTTTCTTT.

This chain links TRBV2 with TRBJ2-3; TRBD1 matches at 9 bases. J lost 1 base, V lost 4 bases, and 6 bases had no gene match. Germline V gene lookup returns CDR1 SNHLY and CDR2 FYNNEI. The CDR3 is 16 residues long. CDR3 nucleotide sequence: TGTGCCAGCAGTGCCCCGGACAGGGGAGGCACAGATACGCAGTATTTT. This sequence encodes CASSAPDRGGTDTQYF.

This clonotype was recorded at least ten times. This chain joins TRBV7-2 and TRBJ2-3; D unclear. V was pared by 1 base and J by 6 bases, with 8 bases between. Germline V gene data show CDR1 as SGHTA and CDR2 as FQGNSA. The CDR3 totals 13 residues. The DNA for the CDR3 is TGTGCCAGCAGCTTAGAGTCTTGGGATACGCAGTATTTT. It encodes CASSLESWDTQYF.

CDR3 sequence (DNA): TGTGCCAGCAGCCAGCCTCATGGTGGCTACACCTTC. It specifies CASSQPHGGYTF. The chain employs TRBV3-1 and TRBJ1-2; D is undetermined. The CDR3 loop spans 12 amino acids. V gave up 3 bases and J gave up 7 bases, with 9 bases separating them. CDR1 is LGHDT and CDR2 is YNNKEL in the germline V gene (reference sequence).

The V call is TRBV20-1, the J call TRBJ1-6; D is uncertain. Looked up from germline, CDR1 is DFQATT and CDR2 is SNEGSKA (reference sequence). V was shortened by 0 bases and J by 7 bases, with 19 bases between the two germline ends. The CDR3 has 17 residues. The CDR3 region is CSARDHWRGLWNSPLHF. The CDR3 region has the DNA TGCAGTGCTAGAGATCATTGGAGAGGGTTATGGAATTCACCCCTCCACTTT.

This clonotype was found a few times. This chain links TRBV14 with TRBJ1-2; 8 nucleotides align to TRBD1. The ends lost 4 bases at V and 2 bases at J; junction bases unmatched: 3. CDR1 is SGHDN and CDR2 is FVKESK in the germline V gene. The CDR3 is 14 residues long. Written as DNA, the CDR3 is TGTGCCAGCAGCCTACAGGGGGGGAACTATGGCTACACCTTC. This encodes CASSLQGGNYGYTF.

This clonotype was recorded many times. This chain connects TRBV6-5 to TRBJ2-7; 9 bases match TRBD1. The germline CDR1 and CDR2 sequences are MNHEY and SVGAGI. The CDR3 loop spans 16 amino acids. Losses at the gene ends were 7 bases for V and 7 bases for J; bases not matched to a gene: 17. CDR3 DNA sequence: TGTGCCAGCATAAGGCGCCCGGGACAGGGAGCGGGAGAGCAGTACTTC. Encoded protein: CASIRRPGQGAGEQYF.

The chain joins TRBV11-2 to TRBJ2-3; 12 bases are shared with TRBD2. The trim removed 1 base at V and 10 bases at J, leaving 6 bases unmatched. CDR3 length: 15 amino acids. Germline V CDR1 and CDR2: SGHAT, FQNNGV. As DNA, the CDR3 is TGTGCCAGCAGCTTAGGCCCGACTAGCGGGGGTTCGCAGTATTTT. Protein sequence: CASSLGPTSGGSQYF.

This rearrangement joins TRBV5-5 to TRBJ1-1; possible D gene TRBD1, 5 bases. Looked up from germline, CDR1 is SGHKS and CDR2 is YYEKEE (reference sequence). The CDR3 is 14 amino acids. Trimming left V 2 bases short and J 0 bases short, with 8 bases between. The CDR3 here is CASSLQVVNTEAFF. CDR3 coding DNA: TGTGCCAGCAGCTTACAGGTCGTGAACACTGAAGCTTTCTTT.